This TCR beta chain was observed in a study of control samples from healthy donors and cancer patients. This CDR3 region has 15 residues. CDR1 is KGHSH and CDR2 is LQKENI in the germline V gene. V was clipped by 2 bases and J by 4 bases, with 11 bases between them. Profiled with immunoSEQ multiplex PCR; TCRdb holds only in-frame clones, not every one. The table has 150,000 to 200,000 clones, roughly 89% seen once; the top ten hold 1.2% to 1.5%. The J gene is TRBJ2-2, the V gene TRBV18; a possible D gene is TRBD1 (6 bases). Specimen: blood. The receptor was isolated from a woman aged 50 to 65 in good health. CDR3 DNA: TGTGCCAGCTCACCAGGGGGCTTCGGCACCGGGGAGCTGTTTTTT. Translating gives CASSPGGFGTGELFF.